The 21 T cell receptor beta chains below were found in one sample sequenced in a study of graft-versus-host responses after intestinal transplantation. The table came from immunoSEQ multiplex PCR; TCRdb's copy has only in-frame clones and leaves some out. The sample includes roughly 81,000 clones, 82% seen only once; the top ten take approximately 0.88%. Their antigens are not known. The sequencing used unstimulated CD4+ T cells sorted from spleen or lymph node cells, collected before intestinal transplant. These receptors were taken from a human donor who received an intestinal transplant.

This chain joins TRBV5-4 and TRBJ1-2; 9 positions match TRBD1. This CDR3 is built from 15 residues. Looked up from germline, CDR1 is SGHNT and CDR2 is YYREEE (reference sequence). Trimming at V came to 0 bases and at J to 6 bases, leaving 6 bases not matched to a gene. The CDR3 region is CASSLATTGGNGYTF. The DNA for the CDR3 is TGTGCCAGCAGCTTGGCTACGACAGGGGGAAATGGCTACACCTTC.

CDR3 amino acids: CASSSTPPYEQYF. CDR3 DNA: TGCGCCAGCAGCTCTACCCCCCCCTACGAGCAGTACTTC. The J gene is TRBJ2-7, the V gene TRBV5-1; D is ambiguous. V was pared by 3 bases and J by 2 bases, with 9 bases between. This CDR3 is built from 13 residues. CDR1 is SGHRS, CDR2 YFSETQ, per germline.

V gene TRBV10-1 combines with J gene TRBJ1-5; no firm D call. The CDR3 covers 16 residues. V was clipped by 8 bases and J by 3 bases, with 20 bases between them. Looked up from germline, CDR1 is WNHNN and CDR2 is SYGVQD (reference sequence). The DNA for the CDR3 is TGCGCCAGCGACCCTCCTGGGAGGTGGACCAATCAGCCCCAGCATTTT. Protein sequence: CASDPPGRWTNQPQHF.

This clone has only one observation. The rearrangement links TRBV4-1 to TRBJ1-1; 7 positions agree with TRBD1. There are 15 residues in the CDR3. The V gene end was trimmed by 3 bases and the J gene end by 1 base; junction bases not matched to a gene: 5. Germline lookup yields CDR1 MGHRA and CDR2 YSYEKL. The CDR3 coding sequence is TGCGCCAGCAGCCAGGAGGGGGCCCAGAACACTGAAGCTTTCTTT. It specifies CASSQEGAQNTEAFF.

There are a few counts of this clone. This chain links TRBV5-7 with TRBJ2-7, with TRBD2 matching 7 bases. TRBV5-7 is sorted into the ORF group, with uncertain function. This CDR3 spans 15 amino acids. The V gene end was trimmed by 2 bases and the J gene end by 6 bases; junction bases not matched to a gene: 11. The CDR3 is CASSFQKGEGPEQYF. The DNA for the CDR3 is TGTGCCAGCAGCTTCCAGAAAGGGGAGGGCCCCGAGCAGTACTTC.

The rearrangement joins TRBV7-2 to TRBJ2-3, with D tentatively TRBD2 (6 bases). The germline gives CDR1 SGHTA, CDR2 FQGNSA. V shed 3 bases and J shed 2 bases, with 9 bases lying between them. The CDR3 contains 14 residues. DNA of the CDR3: TGTGCCAGCAGCTTCGGGGGATACACAGATACGCAGTATTTT. This translates into CASSFGGYTDTQYF.

The rearrangement uses TRBV15 and TRBJ2-7; 11 nucleotides line up with TRBD2. CDR1 and CDR2 from the germline V gene are LNHNV and YYDKDF (reference sequence). This CDR3 region has 14 residues. J lost 4 bases, V lost 4 bases, and 3 bases had no gene match. CDR3 sequence reads: CATSIGTSGYEQYF. The CDR3 DNA follows: TGTGCCACCAGCATTGGGACTAGCGGTTACGAGCAGTACTTC. Full variable domain (missing parts from reference TRBV15 and TRBJ2-7): DAMVIQNPRYQVTQFGKPVTLSCSQTLNHNVMYWYQQKSSQAPKLLFHYYDKDFNNEADTPDNFQSRRPNTSFCFLDIRSPGLGDTAMYLCATSIGTSGYEQYFGPGTRLTVT.

The chain carries TRBV4-1 and TRBJ1-3; D remains ambiguous. The CDR3 totals 14 residues. Trimming removed 3 bases at V and 0 bases at J, with 6 bases between. Germline assignment: CDR1 MGHRA and CDR2 YSYEKL. The CDR3 DNA reads TGCGCCAGCAGCCATCCCATCTCTGGAAACACCATATATTTT. Translating it yields CASSHPISGNTIYF.

The J gene is TRBJ1-2, the V gene TRBV4-1; D not resolved. V lost 4 bases and J 8 bases, leaving 14 bases between the germline ends. The CDR3 contains 13 residues. Germline V gene lookup returns CDR1 MGHRA and CDR2 YSYEKL. The CDR3 sequence is CASSRVGLGGYTF. CDR3 in DNA: TGCGCCAGCAGCCGAGTCGGACTGGGAGGCTACACCTTC.

The J gene is TRBJ1-2, the V gene TRBV27; possible D gene TRBD1, 5 bases. Trimming cost V 5 bases and J 6 bases, with 16 bases left between them. Per germline, CDR1 MNHEY and CDR2 SMNVEV (reference sequence). CDR3 size: 14 residues. CDR3 in DNA: TGTGCCAGCAGTCCTCACCAGGGTTGGAATGGCTACACCTTC. This codes for CASSPHQGWNGYTF.

The rearrangement links TRBV5-1 to TRBJ2-1, with 7 bases identical to TRBD1. CDR3 length: 15 residues. Germline trimming cut 2 bases from V and 0 bases from J; bases unmatched to any gene: 2. Germline V gene sequence: CDR1 SGHRS, CDR2 YFSETQ. The CDR3 region is CASSLQGPSYNEQFF. The CDR3 DNA sequence: TGCGCCAGCAGCTTACAGGGGCCCTCCTACAATGAGCAGTTCTTC.

The chain joins TRBV11-3 to TRBJ1-5; D is possibly TRBD1 (6 bases). This CDR3 is 14 amino acids long. Germline V CDR1 and CDR2: SGHNT, YENEEA. The V end was cut by 8 bases, the J end by 4 bases, with 15 bases between. CDR3 residues: CASRLDSPNQPQHF. The CDR3 DNA reads as TGTGCCAGCCGCCTGGACAGTCCGAATCAGCCCCAGCATTTT.

The chain carries TRBV29-1 and TRBJ2-7; D may be TRBD1 (5 bases). V lost 5 bases and J lost 6, with 14 bases in between. The CDR3 length is 12 residues. Germline lookup yields CDR1 SQVTM and CDR2 ANQGSEA. The CDR3 region has the DNA TGCAGCGTTCTGAGACCCCAGGGCGAGCAGTACTTC. Encoded protein: CSVLRPQGEQYF.

The chain has TRBV5-1 and TRBJ2-1, with 11 bases that match TRBD2. The CDR3 covers 16 residues. Germline lookup yields CDR1 SGHRS and CDR2 YFSETQ. The J segment lost 4 bases and the V segment lost 4 bases, leaving 7 bases of the junction unmatched. The CDR3 region has the DNA TGCGCCAGCAGCGTCATAGCGGGGGGGGTTTACAATGAGCAGTTCTTC. Residues: CASSVIAGGVYNEQFF.

This clone was counted once. The chain has TRBV11-3 and TRBJ2-1; D not resolved. The CDR3 has 13 amino acids. The germline V gene has CDR1 SGHNT and CDR2 YENEEA. The V gene lost 5 bases and the J gene lost 0 bases, with 5 bases spanning the gap. In nucleotides, the CDR3 is TGTGCCAGCAGCCCCGGCTCCTACAATGAGCAGTTCTTC. This translates into CASSPGSYNEQFF.

The chain employs TRBV27 and TRBJ2-1; 9 nucleotides match TRBD1. Looked up from germline, CDR1 is MNHEY and CDR2 is SMNVEV (reference sequence). Trimming took 5 bases from V and 2 from J; bases not matched to a gene: 4. The CDR3 runs to 15 residues. The CDR3 coding sequence is TGTGCCAGCAGTGCCACAGGGGGCCCCTACAATGAGCAGTTCTTC. It translates to CASSATGGPYNEQFF.

The table lists this clone with a count of one. The V call is TRBV28, the J call TRBJ2-7, with a weak D call TRBD1 (5 bases). The CDR3 runs 12 residues. Deletions cut 2 bases from V and 4 bases from J, with 6 bases between. Germline CDR1 is MDHEN and CDR2 is SYDVKM. The CDR3 coding sequence is TGTGCCAGCAGTTTACAGGGTTACGAGCAGTACTTC. Its translation: CASSLQGYEQYF. Drawing the rest from reference TRBV28 and TRBJ2-7, the complete variable domain is DVKVTQSSRYLVKRTGEKVFLECVQDMDHENMFWYRQDPGLGLRLIYFSYDVKMKEKGDIPEGYSVSREKKERFSLILESASTNQTSMYLCASSLQGYEQYFGPGTRLTVT.

The chain couples TRBV18 to TRBJ2-1; possibly TRBD2 for D (6 bases). CDR3 size: 12 residues. CDR1 KGHSH and CDR2 LQKENI come from the germline V gene. With 1 base removed from V and 9 bases from J, the gap between germline ends came to 7 bases. This chain's CDR3 is CASSPLGGEQFF. CDR3 DNA: TGTGCCAGCTCACCACTGGGAGGTGAGCAGTTCTTC. The full variable domain, in which reference TRBV18 and TRBJ2-1 provide the parts outside the CDR3, is NAGVMQNPRHLVRRRGQEARLRCSPMKGHSHVYWYRQLPEEGLKFMVYLQKENIIDESGMPKERFSAEFPKEGPSILRIQQVVRGDSAAYFCASSPLGGEQFFGPGTRLTVL.

The sample holds one count of this clone. The V and J genes are TRBV5-4 and TRBJ2-3; 7 nucleotides match TRBD1. In germline, CDR1 is SGHNT, CDR2 YYREEE (reference sequence). J lost 4 bases, V lost 3 bases, and 5 bases had no gene match. The CDR3 is 14 amino acids. The DNA for the CDR3 is TGTGCCAGCAGCTCCCCTACAGGGGCAGATACGCAGTATTTT. Its translation is CASSSPTGADTQYF.

The chain couples TRBV28 to TRBJ1-6; D not resolved. The germline CDR1 and CDR2 sequences are MDHEN and SYDVKM. The CDR3 is 14 residues long. The V end lost 3 bases, the J end lost 14 bases, and 17 bases lay between the germline ends. CDR3 nucleotide sequence: TGTGCCAGCAGTTTGTTCCACATAAGGGAGGCCCTCCACTTT. As protein: CASSLFHIREALHF.

This clone was observed once. The chain joins TRBV28 to TRBJ1-2; unclear D gene. V lost 5 bases and J lost 2, with 9 bases in between. Germline CDR1 MDHEN, CDR2 SYDVKM. The length of the CDR3 is 13 residues. The DNA of the CDR3 is TGTGCCAGCAGTCCCAATTTGAACTATGGCTACACCTTC. Translation: CASSPNLNYGYTF.